Listed here is a single T cell receptor beta chain. Looked up from germline, CDR1 is DFQATT and CDR2 is SNEGSKA (reference sequence). The CDR3 consists of 19 residues. Trimming removed 3 bases from V and 8 bases from J; junction bases left unmatched: 26. Random hexamers primed reverse transcription of roughly 0.5 to 1 ug RNA. A single record per CDR3 protein comes from TCRdb applying MiXCR to the immunoSEQ multiplex PCR reads. In the table there are 70,000 to 85,000 distinct CDR3 sequences, roughly 96% of which are singletons. The data originate from a study of CD8 T cells in Susac syndrome. Sample: CD8+ T cells from PBMCs. This TCR derives from a human donor with Susac syndrome. The chain employs TRBV20-1 and TRBJ1-1, with 8 nucleotides matching TRBD1. CDR3 loop: CSASGQGRPVSFPLREAFF. The CDR3, as DNA: TGCAGTGCTAGTGGACAGGGACGCCCTGTGAGCTTTCCCCTCAGGGAAGCTTTCTTT.